Listed here are 21 T cell receptor beta chains from one sample, sequenced in a study of regulatory T cells in long-lasting Graves disease. Relying on iRepertoire HTBI primers and Arm-PCR of CDR3 regions, the team built TCR beta libraries. In TCRdb, the multiplex PCR reads were re-called with MiXCR into one record per CDR3 protein. The sample holds over 300,000 distinct CDR3 sequences, around a sixth seen once. Indicated time point: newly diagnosed GD, antithyroid drugs for less than 3 months. There was RNA extracted from PBMCs, and the TCR library was made from it. The source material was peripheral blood mononuclear cells (PBMCs), sampled at new diagnosis, from a patient treated with antithyroid drugs. The receptors were gathered from a female donor with Graves disease.

This clonotype was detected ten times or more. This chain connects TRBV3-1 to TRBJ1-2; TRBD1 aligns across 9 bases. Unmatched junction bases numbered 11, after V lost 6 bases and J lost 6 bases. The CDR3 runs to 15 residues. Germline V gene data show CDR1 as LGHDT and CDR2 as YNNKEL (reference sequence). The CDR3 spells CASRPPLTGGHGYTF. CDR3 coding DNA: TGTGCCAGCAGGCCACCCCTAACAGGGGGCCATGGCTACACCTTC. Drawing the rest from reference TRBV3-1 and TRBJ1-2, the complete variable domain is DTAVSQTPKYLVTQMGNDKSIKCEQNLGHDTMYWYKQDSKKFLKIMFSYNNKELIINETVPNRFSPKSPDKAHLNLHINSLELGDSAVYFCASRPPLTGGHGYTFGSGTRLTVV.

This clonotype occurred many times. V and J are TRBV28 and TRBJ2-7; D is undetermined. Germline loops: CDR1 MDHEN, CDR2 SYDVKM. The length of the CDR3 is 12 residues. V lost 7 bases to trimming and J lost 3 bases, with 10 bases between them. In nucleotides, the CDR3 is TGTGCCAGCACCCCGAACCTCTACGAGCAGTACTTC. Translating gives CASTPNLYEQYF.

V gene TRBV12-3 or TRBV12-4 combines with J gene TRBJ2-1; 9 bases align to TRBD2. After removal of 2 bases from V and 7 bases from J, the junction contained 3 bases not matched to a gene. This CDR3 region has 14 residues. The CDR3 spells CASSLRSGRNEQFF. The CDR3, as DNA: TGTGCCAGCAGTTTAAGGAGCGGGAGGAATGAGCAGTTCTTC.

This clonotype was recorded many times. The V call is TRBV28, the J call TRBJ2-2; 8 bases fit TRBD2. In germline, CDR1 is MDHEN, CDR2 SYDVKM. The CDR3 spans 15 residues. With V trimmed by 7 bases and J by 0 bases, 4 bases remained unmatched. In nucleotides, the CDR3 is TGTGCCAGCACCCGGGGGGGGACGAACACCGGGGAGCTGTTTTTT. This gives the protein CASTRGGTNTGELFF.

V is TRBV2 and J is TRBJ2-1, with TRBD2 identical over 16 bases. J lost 10 bases, V lost 11 bases, and 8 bases had no gene match. CDR1 SNHLY and CDR2 FYNNEI come from the germline V gene. This CDR3 region has 14 residues. The DNA of the CDR3 is TGTGCCGGGGGGACTAGCGGGGGGGCCAGGGAGCAGTTCTTC. This translates into CAGGTSGGAREQFF.

This clonotype was seen ten or more times. J is TRBJ2-1 and V is TRBV12-3 or TRBV12-4, with no clear D. The CDR3 is 13 amino acids. V gave up 3 bases and J gave up 6 bases, with 9 bases separating them. CDR3 bases: TGTGCCAGCAGTTTGGGTCCGGGCAATGAGCAGTTCTTC. This codes for CASSLGPGNEQFF.

This clonotype was counted at least ten times. Compared with germline, one end of the junction differs, possibly owing to a read error. The chain joins TRBV5-1 to TRBJ2-3, with D possibly matching TRBD2 (5 bases). The CDR3 spans 13 residues. Germline lookup yields CDR1 SGHRS and CDR2 YFSETQ. CDR3 sequence reads: CASSPWRADTQYF. CDR3 nucleotide sequence: TGTGCCAGCAGCCCATGGCGGGCCGATACGCAGTATTTT.

This clonotype was detected ten times or more. The V call is TRBV6-2 or TRBV6-3, the J call TRBJ2-3; 10 bases map to TRBD2. The germline V gene has CDR1 MNHEY and CDR2 SVGEGT. This CDR3 has 14 residues. The V segment lost 7 bases and the J segment 0 bases; nucleotides outside the gene matches: 1. The CDR3 loop reads CASIAGGSTDTQYF. CDR3 coding DNA: TGTGCCAGCATAGCGGGGGGAAGCACAGATACGCAGTATTTT.

This clonotype has ten or more counts. The chain carries TRBV2 and TRBJ1-5; D not resolved. CDR3 length: 14 amino acids. Germline CDR1 and CDR2: SNHLY and FYNNEI. V was trimmed by 4 bases and J by 1 base, leaving 8 bases between them. This CDR3 reads CASSGSESNQPQHF. Written as DNA, the CDR3 is TGTGCCAGCAGTGGTTCAGAGAGCAATCAGCCCCAGCATTTT.

As for this clonotype: A much larger clone lies one base from this, so it may be a read error. This chain uses TRBV27 with TRBJ2-2; no firm D call. The V and J ends lost 7 bases and 3 bases respectively, with 3 bases between them. The CDR3 sequence is 11 residues long. Germline values: CDR1 MNHEY, CDR2 SMNVEV (reference sequence). The CDR3 DNA follows: TGTGCCAGCACGGACACCGGGGAGCTGTTTTTT. The encoded protein is CASTDTGELFF.

The sample holds many counts of this clonotype. CDR3 DNA: TGTGCCAGCACCAAATTAATCCCCGGGACAAGTCAGATATATGGCTACACCTTC. Amino acid sequence: CASTKLIPGTSQIYGYTF. V usage is TRBV6-1 and J usage is TRBJ1-2, with D possibly TRBD1 on 6 matching bases. The ends were cut back, 7 bases at V and 5 bases at J, with 29 bases in the middle. Germline CDR1 is MNHNS and CDR2 is SASEGT. There are 18 residues in the CDR3.

V is TRBV5-6 and J is TRBJ1-4, with D perhaps matching TRBD1 (5 bases). The CDR3 is 13 amino acids. Trimming removed 4 bases at V and 5 bases at J, with 9 bases between. Looked up from germline, CDR1 is SGHDT and CDR2 is YYEEEE. The CDR3 here is CASSHRQNEKLFF. In nucleotides, the CDR3 is TGTGCCAGCAGCCATAGACAGAATGAAAAACTGTTTTTT.

This clonotype was counted a few times. This chain connects TRBV12-5 to TRBJ2-2; tentatively, D is TRBD1 (6 bases). Germline V gene lookup returns CDR1 LGHNT and CDR2 FRNRAP. The length of the CDR3 is 15 residues. The V gene lost 4 bases and the J gene lost 4 bases, with 13 bases spanning the gap. The CDR3: CASGSRTGSTGELFF. In nucleotides, the CDR3 is TGTGCTAGTGGTTCACGAACAGGGTCCACCGGGGAGCTGTTTTTT. The variable domain in full, completed from reference TRBV12-5 and TRBJ2-2, reads DARVTQTPRHKVTEMGQEVTMRCQPILGHNTVFWYRQTMMQGLELLAYFRNRAPLDDSGMPKDRFSAEMPDATLATLKIQPSEPRDSAVYFCASGSRTGSTGELFFGEGSRLTVL.

There are many counts of this clonotype. V gene TRBV2 combines with J gene TRBJ2-5; perhaps TRBD2 as D (5 bases). Germline assignment: CDR1 SNHLY and CDR2 FYNNEI. V was clipped by 7 bases and J by 4 bases, with 7 bases between them. The CDR3 contains 11 residues. The DNA of the CDR3 is TGTGCCAGCAAGGAGGTAGAGACCCAGTACTTC. This sequence encodes CASKEVETQYF.

This sequence joins TRBV6-2 or TRBV6-3 and TRBJ1-3; maybe TRBD1 (5 bases). Germline V gene lookup returns CDR1 MNHEY and CDR2 SVGEGT. The V gene lost 6 bases and the J gene lost 3 bases, with 21 bases spanning the gap. The CDR3 runs 17 residues. DNA of the CDR3: TGTGCCAGCAGCCTCCCGGGGACCCCTAAGAATGGAAACACCATATATTTT. This encodes CASSLPGTPKNGNTIYF.

This clonotype was found many times. The V gene is TRBV7-2, the J gene TRBJ2-7; D is unclear. The V and J ends lost 8 bases and 5 bases respectively, with 13 bases between them. In germline, CDR1 is SGHTA, CDR2 FQGNSA. This CDR3 comprises 12 residues. CDR3 in amino acids: CASGRTMNEQYF. DNA of the CDR3: TGTGCCAGCGGACGGACCATGAACGAGCAGTACTTC.

In its sample, this clonotype was seen many times. The genes are TRBV5-1 and TRBJ1-1; TRBD1 matches at 8 bases. This CDR3 has 14 residues. Looked up from germline, CDR1 is SGHRS and CDR2 is YFSETQ. V gave up 5 bases and J gave up 3 bases; unmatched junction bases: 6. The CDR3 coding sequence is TGCGCCAGCAGGCAGGACAGGGAGGACACTGAAGCTTTCTTT. Encoded protein: CASRQDREDTEAFF.

In the case of this clonotype: A much larger clone lies a single base off, so this may be a read error. CDR3 nucleotides: TGTGCCAGCAGTGACTTAGGGGCGCGGACCGGGGAGCTGTTTTTT. This gives the protein CASSDLGARTGELFF. The chain has TRBV28 and TRBJ2-2; the D gene is possibly TRBD1 (5 bases). The V gene's germline CDR1 is MDHEN and CDR2 SYDVKM. Deletions cut 5 bases from V and 5 bases from J, with 15 bases between. The CDR3 runs to 15 residues.

This CDR3 reads CAISEGGEIEKLFF. In DNA, the CDR3 is TGTGCCATCAGTGAGGGGGGGGAGATCGAAAAACTGTTTTTT. The gene calls are TRBV10-3 and TRBJ1-4; D perhaps matches TRBD1 (5 bases). Per germline, CDR1 ENHRY and CDR2 SYGVKD. This CDR3 is built from 14 residues. With 2 bases removed from V and 8 bases from J, the gap between germline ends came to 12 bases.

This clonotype was counted only a few times. This chain joins TRBV4-1 and TRBJ1-5; D not certain. CDR3 length equals 13 residues. Per germline, CDR1 MGHRA and CDR2 YSYEKL. Trimming shortened V by 5 bases and J by 16 bases, and 21 bases separated the two germline ends. The CDR3, as DNA: TGCGCCAGCAGCAGTTTAGATACCGGCTATCAACATTTT. This codes for CASSSLDTGYQHF.

This clonotype was picked up many times. V usage is TRBV27 and J usage is TRBJ2-7, with TRBD2 matching over 9 bases. The junction had 4 bases not matched to a gene; V was cut back by 0 bases and J by 4 bases. The V gene's germline CDR1 is MNHEY and CDR2 SMNVEV (reference sequence). The CDR3 is 15 amino acids. CDR3 in DNA: TGTGCCAGCAGTTTATCTAGCGGGGGTGTGTACGAGCAGTACTTC. The encoded protein is CASSLSSGGVYEQYF.